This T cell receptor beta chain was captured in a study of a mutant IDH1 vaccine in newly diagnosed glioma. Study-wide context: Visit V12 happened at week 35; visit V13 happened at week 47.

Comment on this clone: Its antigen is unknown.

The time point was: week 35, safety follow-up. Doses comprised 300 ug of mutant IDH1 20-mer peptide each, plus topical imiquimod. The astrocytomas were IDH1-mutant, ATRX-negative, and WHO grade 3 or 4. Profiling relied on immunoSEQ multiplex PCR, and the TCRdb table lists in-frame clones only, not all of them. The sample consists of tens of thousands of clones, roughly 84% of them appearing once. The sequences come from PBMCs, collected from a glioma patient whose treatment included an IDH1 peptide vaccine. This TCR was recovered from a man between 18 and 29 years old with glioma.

CDR3 nucleotides: TGTGCCAGCAGTGGAACCCACAGGGGGTCCGACAATGAGCAGTTCTTC. Protein: CASSGTHRGSDNEQFF. This chain links TRBV2 with TRBJ2-1; 8 nucleotides align to TRBD1. The germline CDR1 and CDR2 sequences are SNHLY and FYNNEI. The CDR3 runs to 16 residues. V shed 4 bases and J 5 bases; nucleotides not matched to a gene: 10.